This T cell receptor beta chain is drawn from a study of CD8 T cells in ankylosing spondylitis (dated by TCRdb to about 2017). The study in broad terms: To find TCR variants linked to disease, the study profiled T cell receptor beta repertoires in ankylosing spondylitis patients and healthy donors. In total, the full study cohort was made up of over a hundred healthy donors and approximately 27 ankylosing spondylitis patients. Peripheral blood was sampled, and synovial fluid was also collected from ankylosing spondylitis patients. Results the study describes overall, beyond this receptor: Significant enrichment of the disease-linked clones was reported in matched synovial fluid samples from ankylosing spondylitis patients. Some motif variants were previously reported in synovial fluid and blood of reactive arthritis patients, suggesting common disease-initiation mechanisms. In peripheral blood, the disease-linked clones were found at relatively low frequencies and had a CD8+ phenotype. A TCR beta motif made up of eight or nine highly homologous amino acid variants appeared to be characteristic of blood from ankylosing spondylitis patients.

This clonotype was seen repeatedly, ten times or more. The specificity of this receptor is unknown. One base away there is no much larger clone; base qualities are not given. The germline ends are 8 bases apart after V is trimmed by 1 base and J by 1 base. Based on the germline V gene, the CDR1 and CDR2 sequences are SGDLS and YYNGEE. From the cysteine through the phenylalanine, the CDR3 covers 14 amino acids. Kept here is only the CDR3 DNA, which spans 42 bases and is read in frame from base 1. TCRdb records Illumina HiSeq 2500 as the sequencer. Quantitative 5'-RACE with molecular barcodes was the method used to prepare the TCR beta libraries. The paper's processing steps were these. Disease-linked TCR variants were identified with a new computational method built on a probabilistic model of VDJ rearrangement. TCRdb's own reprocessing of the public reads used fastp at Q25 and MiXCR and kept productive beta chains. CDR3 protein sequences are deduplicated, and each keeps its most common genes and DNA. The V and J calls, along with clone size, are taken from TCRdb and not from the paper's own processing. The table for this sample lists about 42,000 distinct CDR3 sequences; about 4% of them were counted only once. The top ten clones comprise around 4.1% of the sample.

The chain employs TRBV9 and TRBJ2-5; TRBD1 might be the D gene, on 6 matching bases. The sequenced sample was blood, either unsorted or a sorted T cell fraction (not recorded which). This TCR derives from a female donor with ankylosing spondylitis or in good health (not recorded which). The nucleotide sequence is TGTGCCAGCAGCGTATTGGGGGCCCAAGAGACCCAGTACTTC. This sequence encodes CASSVLGAQETQYF. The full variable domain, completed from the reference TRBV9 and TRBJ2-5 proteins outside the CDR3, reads DSGVTQTPKHLITATGQRVTLRCSPRSGDLSVYWYQQSLDQGLQFLIQYYNGEERAKGNILERFSAQQFPDLHSELNLSSLELGDSALYFCASSVLGAQETQYFGPGTRLLVL.